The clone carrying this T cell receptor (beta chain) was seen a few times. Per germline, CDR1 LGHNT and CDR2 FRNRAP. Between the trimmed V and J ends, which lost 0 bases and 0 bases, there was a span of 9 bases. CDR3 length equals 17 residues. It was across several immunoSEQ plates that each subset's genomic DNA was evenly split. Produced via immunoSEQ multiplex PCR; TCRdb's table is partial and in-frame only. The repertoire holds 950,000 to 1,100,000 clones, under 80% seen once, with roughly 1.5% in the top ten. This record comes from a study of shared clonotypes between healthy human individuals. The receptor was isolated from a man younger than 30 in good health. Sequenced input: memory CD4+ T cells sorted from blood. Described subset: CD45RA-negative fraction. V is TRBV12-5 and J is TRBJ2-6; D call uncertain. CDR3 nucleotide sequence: TGTGCTAGTGGTTTGGTACATGGGGTCTCTGGGGCCAACGTCCTGACTTTC. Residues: CASGLVHGVSGANVLTF.